Listed below are T cell receptor beta chains from one sample, sequenced in a study of T cells after yellow fever vaccination. TCRdb independently ran MiXCR on the 5' RACE reads; one entry per CDR3 protein. The data contain about 260,000 distinct CDR3 sequences, about 5.2% of them singletons. The sequencing used CD4+ T cells sorted from PBMCs, collected on the day of the yellow fever booster vaccination. The origin of the receptors is a young man who received the YFV17D yellow fever vaccine. CDR3s include the opening cysteine and the closing phenylalanine or tryptophan. The order of the fields is CDR3 protein, CDR3 DNA, clone size, V gene, D gene, J gene. D genes are given only for firm matches. Size is stated for part of the rows, as once, few or many counts, or as a class when the clone is expanded.

CASSLGSSVLGYNEQFF | TGCGCCAGCAGCTTGGGGTCCTCCGTATTGGGGTACAATGAGCAGTTCTTC | few | TRBV5-1 | NA | TRBJ2-1
CASARLSGNTIYF | TGTGCCAGCGCACGGCTCTCTGGAAACACCATATATTTT | few | TRBV7-2 | NA | TRBJ1-3
CASSFRALQETQYF | TGTGCCAGCAGTTTTCGGGCACTCCAAGAGACCCAGTACTTC | NA | TRBV12-3/TRBV12-4 | NA | TRBJ2-5
CASRGQGYNEQFF | TGTGCCAGCAGAGGACAGGGGTACAATGAGCAGTTCTTC | many | TRBV6-2/TRBV6-3 | TRBD1 | TRBJ2-1
CASSMGQAQETQYF | TGCGCCAGCAGCATGGGACAGGCCCAAGAGACCCAGTACTTC | few | TRBV5-1 | TRBD1 | TRBJ2-5
CASSKIAGTDTQYF | TGTGCCAGCAGCAAAATAGCGGGCACAGATACGCAGTATTTT | NA | TRBV5-4 | NA | TRBJ2-3
CASSQGVTNENIQYF | TGCGCCAGCAGCCAGGGGGTGACTAACGAAAACATTCAGTACTTC | many | TRBV4-3 | NA | TRBJ2-4
CASRNSAGTGRSTDTQYF | TGTGCCAGCAGAAATTCCGCCGGGACAGGGAGAAGCACAGATACGCAGTATTTT | few | TRBV6-2/TRBV6-3 | TRBD1 | TRBJ2-3
CASSKWSGANTEAFF | TGTGCCAGTAGTAAGTGGTCCGGAGCCAACACTGAAGCTTTCTTT | NA | TRBV19 | NA | TRBJ1-1
CASSYGTSNTEAFF | TGTGCCAGCAGTTATGGGACGTCGAACACTGAAGCTTTCTTT | few | TRBV6-6 | NA | TRBJ1-1
CASSPVKATEAFF | TGTGCCAGCAGCCCCGTTAAGGCCACTGAAGCTTTCTTT | NA | TRBV27 | NA | TRBJ1-1
CASSPRDPLNGGYTF | TGTGCCAGCTCACCACGGGACCCACTAAACGGAGGCTACACCTTC | few | TRBV18 | NA | TRBJ1-2
CASSPTAQPQHF | TGTGCCAGCAGCCCGACAGCCCAGCCCCAGCATTTT | NA | TRBV12-3/TRBV12-4 | NA | TRBJ1-5
CASSPPNPDGYTF | TGTGCCAGCTCACCACCTAACCCGGATGGCTACACCTTC | NA | TRBV18 | NA | TRBJ1-2
CASSPGIGNQPQHF | TGTGCCAGCAGCCCCGGGATCGGCAATCAGCCCCAGCATTTT | NA | TRBV3-1 | NA | TRBJ1-5
CAIMETRDTEAFF | TGTGCCATCATGGAGACCCGCGACACTGAAGCTTTCTTT | many | TRBV10-3 | NA | TRBJ1-1
CASSPASGGADEQFF | TGTGCCAGCTCACCGGCTAGCGGGGGGGCGGATGAGCAGTTCTTC | few | TRBV18 | TRBD2 | TRBJ2-1
CASSQDMTGAEAFF | TGTGCCAGCAGCCAAGACATGACAGGGGCAGAAGCTTTCTTT | few | TRBV3-1 | TRBD1 | TRBJ1-1
CASKLSGGLNGETQYF | TGTGCCAGCAAGTTAAGCGGGGGGCTAAATGGGGAGACCCAGTACTTC | many | TRBV6-6 | TRBD2 | TRBJ2-5
CASRDSSRETQYF | TGTGCCAGCAGGGACAGCTCCCGAGAGACCCAGTACTTC | NA | TRBV6-2/TRBV6-3 | NA | TRBJ2-5
CASSFGTDTPLHF | TGTGCCAGCAGCTTTGGGACAGATACACCCCTCCACTTT | few | TRBV5-6 | TRBD1 | TRBJ1-6
CASSLYTSQETQYF | TGTGCCAGCAGCTTATACACCTCGCAAGAGACCCAGTACTTC | many | TRBV11-2 | NA | TRBJ2-5
CASSSGQVNTGELFF | TGTGCCAGCAGCTCGGGACAGGTGAACACCGGGGAGCTGTTTTTT | NA | TRBV7-3 | TRBD1 | TRBJ2-2
CASIGGGSLYNEQFF | TGTGCCAGCATTGGTGGGGGTTCTCTCTACAATGAGCAGTTCTTC | NA | TRBV27 | NA | TRBJ2-1
CASRRDRGFADTQYF | TGTGCCAGCAGGAGAGACAGGGGGTTCGCAGATACGCAGTATTTT | few | TRBV7-2 | TRBD1 | TRBJ2-3
CASRGLANTDTQYF | TGTGCCAGCAGGGGACTAGCGAACACAGATACGCAGTATTTT | many | TRBV7-2 | TRBD2 | TRBJ2-3
CASSLKASLPGAFF | TGTGCCAGCAGTTTAAAGGCTTCTCTGCCGGGGGCTTTCTTT | NA | TRBV3-1 | NA | TRBJ1-1
CASGTQNYGYTF | TGTGCCAGCGGGACACAGAACTATGGCTACACCTTC | few | TRBV10-3 | NA | TRBJ1-2
CASSPAGRTEAFF | TGTGCCAGCTCCCCGGCGGGCCGGACTGAAGCTTTCTTT | few | TRBV18 | NA | TRBJ1-1
CASSRPSYNEQFF | TGTGCCAGCAGTCGACCCTCCTACAATGAGCAGTTCTTC | NA | TRBV28 | NA | TRBJ2-1
CASSQYRDTIRF | TGTGCCAGCAGCCAGTACCGGGACACAATTAGGTTT | few | TRBV3-1 | NA | TRBJ1-4
CASSPYSGETDTQYF | TGCGCCAGCAGCCCCTATAGCGGGGAAACAGATACGCAGTATTTT | many | TRBV5-1 | TRBD2 | TRBJ2-3
CASSIDRGPIYEQYF | TGTGCCAGTAGTATAGATCGAGGACCGATCTACGAGCAGTACTTC | few | TRBV19 | NA | TRBJ2-7
CSVRNGGTDTQYF | TGCAGCGTTCGAAACGGGGGCACAGATACGCAGTATTTT | few | TRBV29-1 | NA | TRBJ2-3
CSASRDRDQPQHF | TGCAGTGCTAGCCGGGACAGGGATCAGCCCCAGCATTTT | many | TRBV20-1 | TRBD1 | TRBJ1-5
CASSQSQLLTDTQYF | TGCGCCAGCAGCCAAAGCCAGCTCCTCACAGATACGCAGTATTTT | many | TRBV4-3 | NA | TRBJ2-3
CASSTQETFANTGELFF | TGTGCCAGCAGCACACAGGAAACCTTCGCGAACACCGGGGAGCTGTTTTTT | NA | TRBV7-3 | NA | TRBJ2-2
CASSNEGRDYGYTF | TGTGCCAGCAGCAACGAGGGGCGCGACTATGGCTACACCTTC | few | TRBV6-6 | NA | TRBJ1-2
CASSSTTSGAYTQYF | TGTGCCAGCAGCTCGACGACTAGCGGGGCATATACGCAGTATTTT | many | TRBV5-4 | TRBD2 | TRBJ2-3
CASSRPGTEAFF | TGCGCCAGCAGCCGGCCGGGCACTGAAGCTTTCTTT | many | TRBV4-3 | NA | TRBJ1-1
CASSLDWTGFDEQYF | TGCGCCAGCAGCTTGGATTGGACAGGGTTCGACGAGCAGTACTTC | many | TRBV5-1 | TRBD1 | TRBJ2-7
CASSLWGQGGETQYF | TGTGCCAGCAGCTTGTGGGGACAGGGAGGTGAGACCCAGTACTTC | many | TRBV5-6 | TRBD1 | TRBJ2-5
CASSQYETQYF | TGTGCCAGCTCACAGTATGAGACCCAGTACTTC | few | TRBV18 | NA | TRBJ2-5
CASSLGGGGNQPQHF | TGTGCCAGCAGCTTAGGGGGTGGAGGCAATCAGCCCCAGCATTTT | many | TRBV7-9 | NA | TRBJ1-5
CASSFDGTGVGGYTF | TGCGCCAGCAGCTTTGATGGGACAGGGGTAGGAGGCTACACCTTC | NA | TRBV5-1 | TRBD1 | TRBJ1-2
CASSLYGAVTDTQYF | TGCGCCAGCAGCTTGTACGGGGCGGTCACAGATACGCAGTATTTT | NA | TRBV5-1 | NA | TRBJ2-3
CASQTGLNQPQHF | TGTGCCAGCCAGACAGGCCTCAATCAGCCCCAGCATTTT | NA | TRBV6-5 | NA | TRBJ1-5
CASGGTFTADTQYF | TGTGCCAGCGGCGGGACTTTCACGGCTGATACGCAGTATTTT | few | TRBV7-9 | NA | TRBJ2-3
CASRYRDQRSYNEQFF | TGTGCAAGTCGCTACCGGGACCAAAGGTCCTACAATGAGCAGTTCTTC | few | TRBV12-2 | NA | TRBJ2-1
CASSLEAAGGLYGTQYF | TGTGCCAGCAGCTTAGAGGCAGCGGGGGGGCTTTATGGTACGCAGTATTTT | NA | TRBV7-6 | TRBD2 | TRBJ2-3
CASSYVGGTEAFF | TGCGCCAGCAGTTACGTCGGGGGGACTGAAGCTTTCTTT | NA | TRBV5-1 | NA | TRBJ1-1
CASSPTTGFTEAFF | TGCGCCAGCAGCCCCACGACAGGTTTCACTGAAGCTTTCTTT | many | TRBV5-1 | NA | TRBJ1-1
CASSQETQQYYGYTF | TGTGCCAGCAGCCAAGAGACTCAACAGTACTATGGCTACACCTTC | few | TRBV14 | NA | TRBJ1-2